This T cell receptor (beta chain) was obtained from a study of blood T cell repertoires in COVID-19. Study in general: PBMCs, B-cell-depleted T cells, or T cells were the source of the cDNA or gDNA that made up the material.

Profiled with immunoSEQ multiplex PCR; TCRdb holds only in-frame clones, not every one. The data hold more than 100,000 clones, with more than 75% observed a single time. This clone has a handful of counts. The CDR3 loop spans 16 amino acids. CDR1 is SEHNR and CDR2 is FQNEAQ in the germline V gene (reference sequence). The V segment lost 1 base and the J segment 3 bases; nucleotides outside the gene matches: 3. The TCR was taken from a man in his 70s with active COVID-19. The chain joins TRBV7-9 to TRBJ1-6; TRBD1 aligns across 7 bases. Input material: peripheral blood. CDR3 amino acids: CASSLGTGFYNSPLHF. CDR3 DNA sequence: TGTGCCAGCAGCTTAGGGACAGGCTTCTATAATTCACCCCTCCACTTT.